What follows are 25 T cell receptor beta chains derived from one specimen sequenced in a study of T cell repertoires in cytomegalovirus infection. Antigen specificity for these receptors is unknown. TCRdb redid the calling of the reads with MiXCR, one entry per CDR3 protein. The sample lists approximately 600,000 distinct CDR3 sequences, 40% seen once, with 40% to 60% in the top ten. This material consisted of cultured PBMCs, taken from culture after CMV antigen stimulation. These TCRs come from a human donor in good health (CMV status not recorded). Some clones in this sample may be carry-over from other donors' samples.

This clonotype was seen just once. The V call is TRBV7-8, the J call TRBJ2-7, with 10 bases that match TRBD1. After removal of 6 bases from V and 4 bases from J, the junction contained 6 bases not matched to a gene. Germline V CDR1 and CDR2: SGHVS, FQNEAQ. The length of the CDR3 is 14 residues. The CDR3 region is CASRETGGMYEQYF. As DNA, the CDR3 is TGTGCCAGCAGGGAGACAGGGGGCATGTACGAGCAGTACTTC. The whole variable domain, remainder taken from reference TRBV7-8 and TRBJ2-7, is GAGVSQSPRYKVAKRGQDVALRCDPISGHVSLFWYQQALGQGPEFLTYFQNEAQLDKSGLPSDRFFAERPEGSVSTLKIQRTQQEDSAVYLCASRETGGMYEQYFGPGTRLTVT.

This clonotype was detected a few times. This rearrangement joins TRBV5-8 to TRBJ1-5; D is perhaps TRBD1 (6 bases). CDR1 and CDR2 from the germline V gene are SGHTS and YDEGEE. The CDR3 spans 14 residues. The ends were cut back, 4 bases at V and 1 base at J, with 9 bases in the middle. As DNA, the CDR3 is TGTGCCAGCAGCACCGACAGGAGCAATCAGCCCCAGCATTTT. Amino acid sequence: CASSTDRSNQPQHF.

The rearrangement uses TRBV5-1 and TRBJ1-1; TRBD1 matches at 9 bases. CDR1 SGHRS and CDR2 YFSETQ come from the germline V gene. CDR3 length: 17 residues. The V gene end was trimmed by 2 bases and the J gene end by 7 bases; junction bases not matched to a gene: 15. CDR3 region: CASSLTGGKHHTGEAFF. The CDR3 coding sequence is TGCGCCAGCAGCTTAACAGGGGGCAAACACCACACTGGTGAAGCTTTCTTT.

The chain uses TRBV19 and TRBJ2-1; D call uncertain. The CDR3 sequence is 12 residues long. CDR1 LNHDA and CDR2 SQIVND come from the germline V gene (reference sequence). The V end was cut by 6 bases, the J end by 8 bases, with 11 bases between. This CDR3 reads CASSRYLYEQFF. CDR3 nucleotide sequence: TGTGCCAGTAGCCGCTATCTCTATGAGCAGTTCTTC.

The chain joins TRBV12-3 or TRBV12-4 to TRBJ2-7; perhaps TRBD2 as D (6 bases). CDR3 length: 15 residues. V dropped 3 bases and J dropped 3 bases, with 15 bases sitting between them. The CDR3 loop reads CASSFRGEGGYEQYF. As DNA, the CDR3 is TGTGCCAGCAGTTTCCGGGGTGAGGGAGGCTACGAGCAGTACTTC.

This clonotype was detected only a few times. The chain links TRBV7-2 to TRBJ1-1; D possibly corresponds to TRBD1 (5 bases). Germline V lookup: CDR1 SGHTA, CDR2 FQGNSA. With 2 bases removed from V and 5 bases from J, the gap between germline ends came to 21 bases. This CDR3 contains 17 residues. The CDR3, as DNA: TGTGCCAGCAGCTTACGGTCCATTGGTGGGGCGCGGACTGAAGCTTTCTTT. As protein: CASSLRSIGGARTEAFF.

This chain uses TRBV20-1 with TRBJ1-4; D uncertain. The CDR3 spans 12 residues. The germline CDR1 and CDR2 sequences are DFQATT and SNEGSKA (reference sequence). The V and J ends lost 5 bases and 0 bases respectively, with 4 bases between them. The CDR3 DNA sequence: TGCAGTGCTTCTGCAACTAATGAAAAACTGTTTTTT. Its translation is CSASATNEKLFF.

The chain has TRBV7-2 and TRBJ2-4; D perhaps matches TRBD2 (6 bases). Per germline, CDR1 SGHTA and CDR2 FQGNSA. The CDR3 has 13 amino acids. The germline V and J ends were trimmed by 1 base and 8 bases, with 9 bases remaining between them. CDR3 sequence reads: CASSLGWGDIQYF. Here the CDR3 DNA reads TGTGCCAGCAGCTTAGGATGGGGGGACATTCAGTACTTC.

The chain recombines TRBV12-5 with TRBJ1-2; possible D gene TRBD1, 6 bases. V lost 8 bases and J 0 bases, leaving 10 bases between the germline ends. CDR1 is LGHNT and CDR2 is FRNRAP in the germline V gene. The CDR3 covers 13 residues. The CDR3 sequence is CASRTGTNYGYTF. The CDR3 nucleotides are TGTGCTAGTCGAACAGGGACTAACTATGGCTACACCTTC.

This clonotype came up many times. CDR3 in DNA: TGCGCCAGCAGCCCGCTAGCCCCGGAGGGCGAAAAACTGTTTTTT. Translating it yields CASSPLAPEGEKLFF. The chain carries TRBV4-1 and TRBJ1-4; D not certain. The CDR3 is made up of 15 amino acids. Germline CDR1 reads MGHRA; CDR2 reads YSYEKL. V gave up 4 bases and J gave up 8 bases, with 17 bases separating them.

The rearrangement joins TRBV27 to TRBJ2-1; TRBD1 matches 8 bases. CDR3 length: 16 amino acids. V shed 4 bases and J 2 bases; nucleotides not matched to a gene: 7. The germline CDR1 and CDR2 sequences are MNHEY and SMNVEV (reference sequence). The CDR3 protein is CASSSVDRVTYNEQFF. In nucleotides, the CDR3 is TGTGCCAGCAGTTCCGTGGACAGGGTAACCTACAATGAGCAGTTCTTC.

Only a few counts were recorded for this clonotype. This sequence joins TRBV7-2 and TRBJ2-1; 14 bases map to TRBD2. The length of the CDR3 is 15 residues. V was pared by 8 bases and J by 9 bases, with 9 bases of the junction left unmatched. In germline, CDR1 is SGHTA, CDR2 FQGNSA. CDR3 protein: CASFWRGTSGGEQFF. For the CDR3, the DNA is TGTGCCAGCTTTTGGAGGGGGACTAGCGGGGGTGAGCAGTTCTTC.

This clonotype occurred a few times. J is TRBJ2-1 and V is TRBV7-9; no reliable D call. This CDR3 is 11 amino acids long. Germline V gives CDR1 SEHNR, CDR2 FQNEAQ (reference sequence). V was trimmed by 5 bases and J by 7 bases, leaving 6 bases between them. The CDR3 sequence: CASSILNEQFF. The CDR3 nucleotides are TGTGCCAGCAGCATCCTAAATGAGCAGTTCTTC.

The V gene is TRBV5-4, the J gene TRBJ2-7; D gene unclear. Germline V lookup: CDR1 SGHNT, CDR2 YYREEE (reference sequence). V gave up 3 bases and J gave up 5 bases, with 15 bases separating them. This CDR3 has 14 residues. Here the CDR3 reads CASSSSLSSNEQYF. The CDR3 DNA reads as TGTGCCAGCAGCTCCTCCCTCTCGTCGAACGAGCAGTACTTC.

CDR3 in DNA: TGCAGTGCTTCTCCCCAGGGTGCCTTCTCCTACGAGCAGTACTTC. Protein product: CSASPQGAFSYEQYF. The V and J genes are TRBV20-1 and TRBJ2-7, with D tentatively TRBD1 (5 bases). This CDR3 region has 15 residues. Germline V gives CDR1 DFQATT, CDR2 SNEGSKA (reference sequence). V lost 5 bases, J lost 0 bases, and 17 bases lay in between.

The chain has TRBV5-6 and TRBJ2-7; D is possibly TRBD1 (5 bases). The CDR3 contains 15 residues. Between the trimmed V and J ends, which lost 4 bases and 3 bases, there was a span of 17 bases. Germline CDR1 is SGHDT and CDR2 is YYEEEE. For the CDR3, the DNA is TGTGCCAGCAGCCGGACCGGGCTAAGGGGCTACGAGCAGTACTTC. It codes for CASSRTGLRGYEQYF.

This clonotype was detected only a few times. The chain couples TRBV7-9 to TRBJ1-1; 8 positions agree with TRBD1. The CDR3 totals 17 residues. The V and J ends lost 1 base and 4 bases, in that order; junction bases with no gene match: 11. Looked up from germline, CDR1 is SEHNR and CDR2 is FQNEAQ (reference sequence). The CDR3 DNA follows: TGTGCCAGCAGCTTAGTCCCCGGACAGGGAGGGAGCACTGAAGCTTTCTTT. It encodes CASSLVPGQGGSTEAFF.

In this sample, this clonotype turned up a few times. The chain recombines TRBV7-2 with TRBJ2-7; 8 bases line up with TRBD1. The V gene end was trimmed by 4 bases and the J gene end by 1 base; junction bases not matched to a gene: 6. Germline V gene sequence: CDR1 SGHTA, CDR2 FQGNSA. CDR3 length equals 15 residues. CDR3: CASSSQGQVSYEQYF. As DNA, the CDR3 is TGTGCCAGCAGCTCCCAGGGACAGGTATCCTACGAGCAGTACTTC.

Many counts were recorded for this clonotype. J is TRBJ1-5 and V is TRBV28, with TRBD1 matching over 7 bases. CDR1 is MDHEN, CDR2 SYDVKM, per germline. Trimming at V came to 3 bases and at J to 1 base, leaving 9 bases not matched to a gene. The CDR3 is made up of 17 amino acids. The CDR3 nucleotides read TGTGCCAGCAGTTTTGTGAGGGGGCTTGGGAGCAATCAGCCCCAGCATTTT. It is translated as CASSFVRGLGSNQPQHF.

The V and J genes are TRBV28 and TRBJ1-5; TRBD1 aligns across 11 bases. Germline trimming cut 7 bases from V and 6 bases from J; bases unmatched to any gene: 2. This CDR3 has 13 amino acids. From germline, CDR1 is MDHEN and CDR2 SYDVKM. For the CDR3, the DNA is TGTGCCAGCAACGGACAGGGGGCTCAGCCCCAGCATTTT. This gives the protein CASNGQGAQPQHF.

This rearrangement joins TRBV12-3 or TRBV12-4 to TRBJ1-1; weak D call: TRBD1 (6 bases). The V end lost 2 bases, the J end lost 1 base, and 11 bases lay between the germline ends. CDR3 size: 15 residues. The CDR3 protein is CASSLRTAWNTEAFF. CDR3 in DNA: TGTGCCAGCAGTTTACGGACAGCCTGGAACACTGAAGCTTTCTTT.

The J gene is TRBJ2-5, the V gene TRBV20-1, with unresolved D. Germline V gives CDR1 DFQATT, CDR2 SNEGSKA (reference sequence). The CDR3 runs to 16 residues. V lost 0 bases to trimming and J lost 2 bases, with 16 bases between them. The CDR3 nucleotides read TGCAGTGCTAGAGACCGACTCGAACCCCAGCAAGAGACCCAGTACTTC. Translated, it gives CSARDRLEPQQETQYF.

The V gene is TRBV5-1, the J gene TRBJ2-7; 7 bases are a match to TRBD1. Per the germline V gene, CDR1 is SGHRS and CDR2 is YFSETQ. V lost 4 bases to trimming and J lost 1 base; unmatched junction nucleotides: 5. This CDR3 spans 14 amino acids. The CDR3 DNA reads TGCGCCAGCAGCACCACAGGGGTGTCCTACGAGCAGTACTTC. It is translated as CASSTTGVSYEQYF. Combining the CDR3 with reference TRBV5-1 and TRBJ2-7 gives the whole variable domain KAGVTQTPRYLIKTRGQQVTLSCSPISGHRSVSWYQQTPGQGLQFLFEYFSETQRNKGNFPGRFSGRQFSNSRSEMNVSTLELGDSALYLCASSTTGVSYEQYFGPGTRLTVT.

Here the CDR3 DNA reads TGTGCCAGCAGTGACACGACAGGGGGCTACGGCACTGAAGCTTTCTTT. This gives the protein CASSDTTGGYGTEAFF. The chain uses TRBV6-2 or TRBV6-3 and TRBJ1-1; TRBD1 aligns across 10 bases. The germline V gene encodes CDR1 MNHEY and CDR2 SVGEGT. V lost 5 bases and J lost 4; bases outside the gene matches: 10. The CDR3 has 16 amino acids.

V is TRBV28 and J is TRBJ2-5; TRBD1 is a possible D gene (5 bases). Germline CDR1 is MDHEN and CDR2 is SYDVKM. V lost 7 bases and J 0 bases, leaving 9 bases between the germline ends. The CDR3 contains 13 residues. In DNA form, the CDR3 reads TGTGCCAGCATGGCAGGGTACCAAGAGACCCAGTACTTC. Amino acid sequence: CASMAGYQETQYF. Drawing the rest from reference TRBV28 and TRBJ2-5, the complete variable domain is DVKVTQSSRYLVKRTGEKVFLECVQDMDHENMFWYRQDPGLGLRLIYFSYDVKMKEKGDIPEGYSVSREKKERFSLILESASTNQTSMYLCASMAGYQETQYFGPGTRLLVL.